Each of the 14 T cell receptor beta chains below was sequenced from the same sample in a study of T cells in Graves' hyperthyroidism and ophthalmopathy. The investigators amplified TCR beta CDR3 regions from RNA transcripts. The HTBI primer set drove a first-round RT-PCR of the TCR CDR3. Each CDR3 protein is one row after TCRdb ran MiXCR on the multiplex PCR reads. The sample records over 500,000 distinct CDR3 sequences, roughly 15% being singletons. Sequenced input: blood. The receptors were gathered from a woman younger than 35 with Graves' ophthalmopathy.

As to this clonotype: At one end, the junction sequence differs from germline, possibly due to a read error. The gene calls are TRBV28 and TRBJ2-1; D gene unclear. The CDR3 runs 14 residues. Germline CDR1 reads MDHEN; CDR2 reads SYDVKM. The CDR3 DNA reads TGCGCCAGCAGCCAATATAGAACCTACAATGAGCAGTTCTTC. Residues: CASSQYRTYNEQFF. The variable domain in full, with the rest retrieved from reference TRBV28 and TRBJ2-1, is DVKVTQSSRYLVKRTGEKVFLECVQDMDHENMFWYRQDPGLGLRLIYFSYDVKMKEKGDIPEGYSVSREKKERFSLILESASTNQTSMYLCASSQYRTYNEQFFGPGTRLTVL.

Comments on this clonotype: Mismatch with germline at one junction end may stem from a read error. The rearrangement joins TRBV7-3 to TRBJ1-6, with a tentative D call TRBD1 (6 bases). This CDR3 has 16 residues. Germline V gives CDR1 SGHTA, CDR2 FQGTGA. CDR3 sequence reads: CAGSLLGGEWNSPLHF. Here the CDR3 DNA reads TGTGCCGGCAGCTTACTCGGGGGCGAGTGGAATTCACCCCTCCACTTT.

This sequence joins TRBV6-2 or TRBV6-3 and TRBJ1-2; TRBD1 agrees at 11 bases. CDR1 MNHEY and CDR2 SVGEGT come from the germline V gene. The CDR3 loop spans 15 amino acids. With V trimmed by 0 bases and J by 4 bases, 1 base remained unmatched. Here the CDR3 reads CASSYSGQGGYGYTF. CDR3 bases: TGTGCCAGCAGTTACTCGGGACAGGGGGGCTATGGCTACACCTTC.

The chain links TRBV18 to TRBJ2-3; D unresolved. Germline values: CDR1 KGHSH, CDR2 LQKENI. V dropped 3 bases and J dropped 2 bases, with 12 bases sitting between them. This CDR3 spans 15 amino acids. CDR3 nucleotide sequence: TGTGCCAGCTCACCCAAGACACGAAACACAGATACGCAGTATTTT. It yields the protein CASSPKTRNTDTQYF.

In its sample, this clonotype was seen many times. The V call is TRBV27, the J call TRBJ2-7, with D unclear. Trimming took off 3 bases at V and 2 bases at J, with 8 bases between the two ends. This CDR3 is built from 13 residues. Germline loops: CDR1 MNHEY, CDR2 SMNVEV (reference sequence). The CDR3 spells CASSFLAAYEQYF. CDR3 bases: TGTGCCAGCAGTTTCTTGGCCGCCTACGAGCAGTACTTC.

This chain links TRBV5-1 with TRBJ2-3, with D possibly being TRBD1 (5 bases). Trimming removed 5 bases from V and 11 bases from J, with 12 bases in between. The CDR3 spans 11 residues. CDR1 and CDR2 (germline): SGHRS, YFSETQ. In DNA, the CDR3 is TGCGCCAGCAGTAATTGGGGCGAGCAGTATTTT. Its translation: CASSNWGEQYF. Looking up the rest from reference TRBV5-1 and TRBJ2-3 gives the full variable domain: KAGVTQTPRYLIKTRGQQVTLSCSPISGHRSVSWYQQTPGQGLQFLFEYFSETQRNKGNFPGRFSGRQFSNSRSEMNVSTLELGDSALYLCASSNWGEQYFGPGTRLTVL.

This clonotype appeared many times. The chain carries TRBV14 and TRBJ2-5; 7 positions match TRBD1. CDR3 length equals 17 residues. Germline assignment: CDR1 SGHDN and CDR2 FVKESK. The J segment lost 2 bases and the V segment lost 0 bases, leaving 9 bases of the junction unmatched. Written as DNA, the CDR3 is TGTGCCAGCAGCCAAGAACCAGGGGGTATCGCACAAGAGACCCAGTACTTC. Its protein product is CASSQEPGGIAQETQYF.

The chain links TRBV20-1 to TRBJ2-7, with 13 bases that match TRBD2. Germline assignment: CDR1 DFQATT and CDR2 SNEGSKA (reference sequence). J was trimmed by 2 bases and V by 3 bases; bases with no gene match: 4. The length of the CDR3 is 15 residues. DNA of the CDR3: TGCAGTGCTAGTTCCGGGACTAGCGGGACCTACGAGCAGTACTTC. Protein: CSASSGTSGTYEQYF.

V gene TRBV4-3 combines with J gene TRBJ2-1; D may be TRBD2 (6 bases). In germline, CDR1 is LGHNA, CDR2 YSLEER. The CDR3 runs 13 residues. Trimming left V 1 base short and J 9 bases short, with 10 bases between. CDR3 region: CASSQVRGREQFF. Here the CDR3 DNA reads TGCGCCAGCAGCCAAGTGCGGGGTCGTGAGCAGTTCTTC.

This clonotype was observed many times. The rearrangement links TRBV20-1 to TRBJ1-1; TRBD1 matches 7 bases. Per germline, CDR1 DFQATT and CDR2 SNEGSKA (reference sequence). J gave up 0 bases and V 6 bases, and 4 bases lay outside the gene matches. The CDR3 is made up of 13 amino acids. The CDR3 protein is CSARQGLNTEAFF. The DNA of the CDR3 is TGCAGTGCCAGACAGGGTCTGAACACTGAAGCTTTCTTT.

This clonotype was observed at least ten times. The chain has TRBV20-1 and TRBJ2-7; D gene ambiguous. V was pared by 6 bases and J by 6 bases, with 21 bases between. Germline V gene sequence: CDR1 DFQATT, CDR2 SNEGSKA (reference sequence). The CDR3 contains 14 residues. DNA for the CDR3: TGCAGTGCCATCGATTCGGGCTTCTCGGCCGAGCAGTACTTC. Translating gives CSAIDSGFSAEQYF.

This clonotype was detected ten times or more. V gene TRBV7-3 combines with J gene TRBJ2-3; 7 bases line up with TRBD2. CDR3 length: 15 residues. The ends lost 4 bases at V and 0 bases at J; junction bases unmatched: 4. Looked up from germline, CDR1 is SGHTA and CDR2 is FQGTGA. The CDR3 reads CASSSGEGSTDTQYF. The CDR3 nucleotides are TGTGCCAGCAGCTCGGGGGAGGGCAGCACAGATACGCAGTATTTT.

With respect to this clonotype: The junction does not match germline at one end; this may be a read error. This CDR3 is CASSLGGLAGVERYF. The CDR3 coding sequence is TGTGCCAGCAGCTTAGGGGGACTAGCGGGAGTCGAGCGGTACTTC. The chain is built from TRBV7-9 and TRBJ2-7; TRBD2 matches 14 bases. Germline CDR1 and CDR2: SEHNR and FQNEAQ (reference sequence). The CDR3 extends over 15 amino acids.

Ten or more counts support this clonotype. The V gene is TRBV7-3, the J gene TRBJ2-3; weak D call: TRBD1 (5 bases). Germline CDR1 and CDR2: SGHTA and FQGTGA. The V end lost 5 bases, the J end lost 5 bases, and 14 bases lay between the germline ends. The CDR3 is 14 residues long. The CDR3 DNA reads as TGTGCCAGCAGCCGAGACAGACCGGGAGATACGCAGTATTTT. Translation: CASSRDRPGDTQYF.